This T cell receptor beta chain was captured by sequencing in a study of T cells in Graves' hyperthyroidism and ophthalmopathy. Overall study context: Specimen type is peripheral blood, collected at initial diagnosis prior to any treatment. The study's findings and limits: Researchers found most expanded thyroid clonotypes above 0.001 in blood as well.

Diagnosis rested on symptoms, serum thyroxine and TRAb, thyroid ultrasound, and orbital computed tomography. Fresh peripheral blood, approximately 10 ml, was the source of the PBMCs. CDR3 size: 16 residues. V dropped 3 bases and J dropped 3 bases, with 15 bases sitting between them. Germline loops: CDR1 MNHNS, CDR2 SASEGT. This clonotype was seen a handful of times. Its antigen is not identified. Template material for amplifying TCR beta CDR3 regions consisted of RNA transcripts. The HTBI primer set served for first-round RT-PCR of the TCR CDR3. TCRdb re-called the multiplex PCR reads through MiXCR, storing one row per CDR3 protein. Of about 500,000 distinct CDR3 sequences in the sample, about 16% are singletons; the top ten hold about 29%.

The receptor comes from a woman aged 25 to 39 with Graves' ophthalmopathy. Sequencing was performed on blood. The chain is built from TRBV6-1 and TRBJ1-5; D may be TRBD1 (6 bases). CDR3 in DNA: TGTGCCAGCAGTGATCTCGGTCGGGGGGCCAATCAGCCCCAGCATTTT. This sequence encodes CASSDLGRGANQPQHF.